These 4 T cell receptor delta chains were sequenced from one sample in a study of gamma-delta chains in newborns, infants, children. TCRdb reanalyzed the reads using CATT. The sample has around 3,500 delta-chain clones, 0.25% to 0.3% seen once. The sample comprised blood. The receptors were gathered from a child who was a newborn, infant or young child, either healthy, febrile or measles-vaccinated (not recorded which).

This clone was counted many times. This may come from a read error, since a much larger clone is one base off. Other DNA sequences in the same sample also yield this CDR3. V usage is TRDV2 and J usage is TRDJ3; 13 bases are a match to TRDD3. In germline, CDR1 is GEAIGNYY, CDR2 EKD. CDR3 length: 22 residues. The CDR3 sequence is CACDAIVLGDTLSSWDTRQMFF. CDR3 in DNA: TGTGCCTGTGACGCTATTGTACTGGGGGATACGCTGAGCTCCTGGGACACCCGGCAGATGTTTTTC.

This clone was picked up a small number of times. A much bigger clone sits one base away, suggesting this may be a read error. The same CDR3 is also encoded by other DNA sequences in this sample. V is TRDV1 and J is TRDJ3; 7 nucleotides match TRDD3. Germline assignment: CDR1 TSWWSYY and CDR2 QGS. This CDR3 is 20 amino acids long. CDR3 DNA sequence: TGTGCCCTTGGGGAACGAACCTGGGGGCCCCCCTCCTGGGACACCCGACAGATGTTTTTC. It translates to CALGERTWGPPSWDTRQMFF.

The sample holds a few counts of this clone. For this DNA, TCRdb reports the protein of a much larger clone, which diverges at residue 10, most likely from a read error; the protein presented here is translated directly from the DNA. This chain joins TRDV2 and TRDJ2, with unresolved D. Germline CDR1 is GEAIGNYY and CDR2 is EKD. V dropped 1 base and J dropped 14 bases, with 16 bases sitting between them. The CDR3 has 13 amino acids. The CDR3 protein is CACDTDLTAKLFF. The CDR3 DNA reads TGTGCCTGTGACACGGATTTGACAGCAAAGCTCTTCTTT.

This clone turned up a few times. The protein recorded in TCRdb matches a much larger clone and deviates from this DNA's translation at residue 6, suggesting a read error; the protein here is obtained by translating the DNA. V gene TRDV2 combines with J gene TRDJ3; no clear D gene. The CDR3 contains 16 residues. Germline values: CDR1 GEAIGNYY, CDR2 EKD. V lost 3 bases and J 3 bases, leaving 11 bases between the germline ends. CDR3 sequence reads: CACDPMHGWDTRQMFF. CDR3 sequence (DNA): TGTGCCTGTGACCCGATGCACGGCTGGGACACCCGACAGATGTTTTTC.